This is a list of T cell receptor beta chains from one sample in a study of CD8+CD57+ T cells in acquired aplastic anemia. TCRdb ran MiXCR on the reads and lists one entry per CDR3 protein. The sample lists around 200,000 distinct CDR3 sequences; about half were seen once. Sequencing was carried out using sorted CD4+, CD8+, or CD8+CD57+ T cells (not recorded which) from PBMCs. The receptors were sampled from a human donor with aplastic anemia. Each CDR3 is given with its conserved first and last residue. A D gene is named only where the DNA matches it firmly. Clone size, where shown, is once, few, many, or a class for clones that have expanded.

clone size: -; D gene: TRBD2; V gene: TRBV2; J gene: TRBJ2-7; CDR3 DNA: TGTGCCAGTAGTATTTCTCTAGCGGGAGGCGAGCAGTACTTC; CDR3 protein: CASSISLAGGEQYF
clone size: -; D gene: -; V gene: TRBV7-2; J gene: TRBJ2-2; CDR3 DNA: TGTGCCAGCAGCTTAGAGGCGTACGGGGAGCTGTTTTTT; CDR3 protein: CASSLEAYGELFF
clone size: -; D gene: -; V gene: TRBV9; J gene: TRBJ1-3; CDR3 DNA: TGTGCCAGCAGCGTAGGGGGGGCTGGAAACACCATATATTTT; CDR3 protein: CASSVGGAGNTIYF
clone size: -; D gene: -; V gene: TRBV29-1; J gene: TRBJ1-1; CDR3 DNA: TGCAGCGTTGAATTACTGAACACTGAAGCTTTCTTT; CDR3 protein: CSVELLNTEAFF
clone size: many; D gene: -; V gene: TRBV15; J gene: TRBJ1-1; CDR3 DNA: TGTGCCACCAGCTCTCGGGACTCCAGGGGCGCTGAAGCTTTCTTT; CDR3 protein: CATSSRDSRGAEAFF
clone size: many; D gene: TRBD2; V gene: TRBV10-2; J gene: TRBJ2-7; CDR3 DNA: TGCGCCAGCGAACCCACCTCCGGGACTAGAGCCGAGCAGTACTTC; CDR3 protein: CASEPTSGTRAEQYF
clone size: many; D gene: -; V gene: TRBV6-5; J gene: TRBJ1-5; CDR3 DNA: TGTGCCAGCGGAGGGCTTTCACAGCCCCAGCATTTT; CDR3 protein: CASGGLSQPQHF
clone size: -; D gene: TRBD1; V gene: TRBV10-3; J gene: TRBJ1-1; CDR3 DNA: TGTGCCAACAGCGGGACAGGGCGGACTGAAGCTTTCTTT; CDR3 protein: CANSGTGRTEAFF
clone size: once; D gene: -; V gene: TRBV7-3; J gene: TRBJ2-6; CDR3 DNA: TGTGCCAGCAGTTTACAACAGAGTGGGGCCAACGTCCTGACTTTC; CDR3 protein: CASSLQQSGANVLTF
clone size: -; D gene: TRBD2; V gene: TRBV6-5; J gene: TRBJ2-5; CDR3 DNA: TGTGCCAGCAGCCCATGGGAGGGCGGGCGAGAGACCCAGTACTTC; CDR3 protein: CASSPWEGGRETQYF
clone size: -; D gene: TRBD1; V gene: TRBV10-3; J gene: TRBJ2-1; CDR3 DNA: TGTGCCATCAGTCCAGGGGGCCGGGAGCAGTTCTTC; CDR3 protein: CAISPGGREQFF
clone size: many; D gene: -; V gene: TRBV6-6; J gene: TRBJ2-7; CDR3 DNA: TGTGCCAGCACCCCCCAAGAGGGGTCCTACGAGCAGTACTTC; CDR3 protein: CASTPQEGSYEQYF
clone size: many; D gene: -; V gene: TRBV11-2; J gene: TRBJ2-3; CDR3 DNA: TGTGCCAGCAGTCAAAATCAAGCAGATACGCAGTATTTT; CDR3 protein: CASSQNQADTQYF
clone size: -; D gene: -; V gene: TRBV24-1; J gene: TRBJ2-3; CDR3 DNA: TGTGCCACCAGTGGGGGGACGGGTAAGGATACGCAGTATTTT; CDR3 protein: CATSGGTGKDTQYF
clone size: many; D gene: TRBD2; V gene: TRBV12-3/TRBV12-4; J gene: TRBJ2-1; CDR3 DNA: TGTGCCAGCAGTATACTAGCGGGGGGCGATGAGCAGTTCTTC; CDR3 protein: CASSILAGGDEQFF
clone size: -; D gene: TRBD1; V gene: TRBV2; J gene: TRBJ1-5; CDR3 DNA: TGTGCCAGCCGAAAGGGACAGGGCAATCAGCCCCAGCATTTT; CDR3 protein: CASRKGQGNQPQHF
clone size: many; D gene: TRBD1; V gene: TRBV12-3/TRBV12-4; J gene: TRBJ1-2; CDR3 DNA: TGTGCCAGCAGTTTACAACAGGGGGCGGAAGGCTACACCTTC; CDR3 protein: CASSLQQGAEGYTF
clone size: -; D gene: TRBD1; V gene: TRBV10-1; J gene: TRBJ1-6; CDR3 DNA: TGCGCCAGTGGACAGGGGAATTCACCCCTCCACTTT; CDR3 protein: CASGQGNSPLHF
clone size: many; D gene: -; V gene: TRBV6-4; J gene: TRBJ2-3; CDR3 DNA: TGTGCCAGCAGTGAACGGGGGACAGATACGCAGTATTTT; CDR3 protein: CASSERGTDTQYF
clone size: -; D gene: -; V gene: TRBV29-1; J gene: TRBJ2-1; CDR3 DNA: TGCAGCGTTGCCGGCCAGTCCAATGAGCAGTTCTTC; CDR3 protein: CSVAGQSNEQFF
clone size: -; D gene: TRBD1; V gene: TRBV6-4; J gene: TRBJ1-1; CDR3 DNA: TGTGCCAGCAGGCAAGACAGGGAATCTGAAGCTTTCTTT; CDR3 protein: CASRQDRESEAFF
clone size: once; D gene: -; V gene: TRBV7-8; J gene: TRBJ2-1; CDR3 DNA: TGTGCCAGCAGCTTTTCTACTCTTCATCCGCAGTTCTTC; CDR3 protein: CASSFSTLHPQFF
clone size: many; D gene: -; V gene: TRBV7-2; J gene: TRBJ2-2; CDR3 DNA: TGTGCCAGCAGATTAAATCCGGGCCCTAACACCGGGGAGCTGTTTTTT; CDR3 protein: CASRLNPGPNTGELFF
clone size: -; D gene: TRBD2; V gene: TRBV12-3/TRBV12-4; J gene: TRBJ2-3; CDR3 DNA: TGTGCCAGCAGGCAGCGGGGGGGCACAGATACGCAGTATTTT; CDR3 protein: CASRQRGGTDTQYF
clone size: -; D gene: TRBD1; V gene: TRBV24-1; J gene: TRBJ2-1; CDR3 DNA: TGTGCCACCAGTGATTCCCGGGACAGCTCCTACAATGAGCAGTTCTTC; CDR3 protein: CATSDSRDSSYNEQFF
clone size: -; D gene: TRBD1; V gene: TRBV4-2; J gene: TRBJ1-1; CDR3 DNA: TGTGCCAGCAGCCTTTCCGGGACAGCCGCGAACACTGAAGCTTTCTTT; CDR3 protein: CASSLSGTAANTEAFF
clone size: many; D gene: -; V gene: TRBV6-1; J gene: TRBJ1-6; CDR3 DNA: TGTGCCAGCAGTGAAGTCGGGGGGACTTATAATTCACCCCTCCACTTT; CDR3 protein: CASSEVGGTYNSPLHF
clone size: few; D gene: TRBD1; V gene: TRBV14; J gene: TRBJ1-6; CDR3 DNA: TGTGCCAGCAGCCTCCCCGGGACAGGGAAGAATTCACCCCTCCACTTT; CDR3 protein: CASSLPGTGKNSPLHF
clone size: -; D gene: -; V gene: TRBV10-3; J gene: TRBJ1-6; CDR3 DNA: TGTGCCATCAGTGATATAGAGTCGGATTCACCCCTCCACTTT; CDR3 protein: CAISDIESDSPLHF
clone size: -; D gene: TRBD1; V gene: TRBV20-1; J gene: TRBJ2-1; CDR3 DNA: TGCAGAGCTCAAGGACAGGGACCTACGGAGCAGTTCTTC; CDR3 protein: CRAQGQGPTEQFF
clone size: -; D gene: TRBD2; V gene: TRBV5-8; J gene: TRBJ2-7; CDR3 DNA: TGTGCCAGCAGCTTGACTAGCGTTGCCTACGAGCAGTACTTC; CDR3 protein: CASSLTSVAYEQYF
clone size: many; D gene: -; V gene: TRBV19; J gene: TRBJ1-1; CDR3 DNA: TGTGCCAGCCGCGGGGTGGCTGAAGCTTTCTTT; CDR3 protein: CASRGVAEAFF
clone size: -; D gene: -; V gene: TRBV20-1; J gene: TRBJ1-1; CDR3 DNA: TGCAGTGCCAGCAGCGGGTTGCAAGGCGCTGAAGCTTTCTTT; CDR3 protein: CSASSGLQGAEAFF
clone size: -; D gene: -; V gene: TRBV2; J gene: TRBJ1-3; CDR3 DNA: TGTGCCAGCAGAAGCATTGGAAACACCATATATTTT; CDR3 protein: CASRSIGNTIYF
clone size: -; D gene: -; V gene: TRBV5-1; J gene: TRBJ1-1; CDR3 DNA: TGCGCCGGCAGCCCCCACCGGGACACCTACACTGAAGCTTTCTTT; CDR3 protein: CAGSPHRDTYTEAFF
clone size: few; D gene: -; V gene: TRBV11-3; J gene: TRBJ2-7; CDR3 DNA: TGTGCCAGCAGCTTAGATAGGGTTAAGGAGAGGTACGAGCAGTACTTC; CDR3 protein: CASSLDRVKERYEQYF
clone size: many; D gene: -; V gene: TRBV20-1; J gene: TRBJ2-3; CDR3 DNA: TGCAGTGCTAACTCCGACAGGGAGGGCACAGATACGCAGTATTTT; CDR3 protein: CSANSDREGTDTQYF
clone size: -; D gene: -; V gene: TRBV15; J gene: TRBJ1-5; CDR3 DNA: TGTGCCACCAGCCAACACGTACCGGAAAATCAGCCCCAGCATTTT; CDR3 protein: CATSQHVPENQPQHF
clone size: -; D gene: -; V gene: TRBV7-8; J gene: TRBJ1-2; CDR3 DNA: TGTGCCAGCAGCTTAGGACCGTCTAACTATGGCTACACCTTC; CDR3 protein: CASSLGPSNYGYTF
clone size: few; D gene: TRBD1; V gene: TRBV5-4; J gene: TRBJ2-5; CDR3 DNA: TGTGCCAGCAGCTTGGCCGGGACAGGGATAGGGGCCTACCAAGAGACCCAGTACTTC; CDR3 protein: CASSLAGTGIGAYQETQYF
clone size: many; D gene: TRBD1; V gene: TRBV7-6; J gene: TRBJ1-1; CDR3 DNA: TGTGCCAGCAGCTTGACAGGGCCAGGAGAAGCTTTCTTT; CDR3 protein: CASSLTGPGEAFF
clone size: -; D gene: TRBD1; V gene: TRBV6-6; J gene: TRBJ2-1; CDR3 DNA: TGTGCCAGCAGTGAACATATCCCGGGACAGGGCAGCAATGAGCAGTTCTTC; CDR3 protein: CASSEHIPGQGSNEQFF
clone size: -; D gene: -; V gene: TRBV7-9; J gene: TRBJ1-4; CDR3 DNA: TGTGCCAGCAGCTTAGGAGTAGGCACGTCTGGGGAAAAACTGTTTTTT; CDR3 protein: CASSLGVGTSGEKLFF
clone size: many; D gene: -; V gene: TRBV7-2; J gene: TRBJ2-7; CDR3 DNA: TGTGCCAGCAGCGCAGACAGGTTAACCCACGAGCAGTACTTC; CDR3 protein: CASSADRLTHEQYF
clone size: many; D gene: -; V gene: TRBV15; J gene: TRBJ1-2; CDR3 DNA: TGTGCCACCAGCCGGGGCTACAACTATGGCTACACCTTC; CDR3 protein: CATSRGYNYGYTF
clone size: -; D gene: -; V gene: TRBV15; J gene: TRBJ2-5; CDR3 DNA: TGTGCCACCAGCAGAGTCGGGATTCAAGAGACCCAGTACTTC; CDR3 protein: CATSRVGIQETQYF